The 29 T cell receptor beta chains below were found in one sample sequenced in a study of T cells in tumors after PD-1 blockade. Data came from immunoSEQ multiplex PCR; TCRdb stores just in-frame clones and leaves some out. The sample has 61,000 or so clones; just under 80% are singletons. Sequences were derived from PBMCs, sampled before anti-PD-1 treatment. Every receptor here comes from a human donor with basal cell carcinoma.

This clone occurred once. The chain uses TRBV6-5 and TRBJ1-2, with TRBD1 matching over 7 bases. V was pared by 6 bases and J by 8 bases, with 9 bases of the junction left unmatched. Germline V CDR1 and CDR2: MNHEY, SVGAGI. The CDR3 length is 13 residues. This chain's CDR3 is CASRSGQRSGYTF. DNA of the CDR3: TGTGCCAGCAGATCGGGACAGCGAAGCGGCTACACCTTC.

The gene calls are TRBV29-1 and TRBJ2-7; 7 nucleotides line up with TRBD1. Looked up from germline, CDR1 is SQVTM and CDR2 is ANQGSEA. J gave up 6 bases and V 4 bases, and 9 bases lay outside the gene matches. This CDR3 region has 13 residues. This CDR3 reads CSVVDRDFGEQYF. CDR3 coding DNA: TGCAGCGTTGTAGACAGGGATTTTGGCGAGCAGTACTTC.

This clone was seen a handful of times. Here the CDR3 DNA reads TGTGCCAGCAGTTTAGCTGGGGTAGAAAAACTGTTTTTT. Its translation is CASSLAGVEKLFF. The gene calls are TRBV12-3 or TRBV12-4 and TRBJ1-4; D unresolved. The CDR3 is 13 amino acids. The V end lost 0 bases, the J end lost 8 bases, and 7 bases lay between the germline ends.

The chain recombines TRBV11-1 with TRBJ2-7; D tentatively reads TRBD1 or TRBD2 (5 bases each). Germline loops: CDR1 SGHAT, CDR2 FQDESV (reference sequence). Trimming removed 1 base from V and 5 bases from J, with 12 bases in between. CDR3 length: 14 amino acids. The CDR3 region has the DNA TGTGCCAGCAGCTTAGTCAGGGACGGTGACGAGCAGTACTTC. This sequence encodes CASSLVRDGDEQYF.

This chain uses TRBV5-1 with TRBJ1-1, with a tentative D call TRBD1 (6 bases). CDR1 is SGHRS and CDR2 is YFSETQ in the germline V gene. Trimming removed 6 bases at V and 4 bases at J, with 13 bases between. The CDR3 length is 13 residues. The CDR3 reads CASKQGLSTEAFF. Written as DNA, the CDR3 is TGCGCCAGCAAACAGGGTTTGAGCACTGAAGCTTTCTTT.

The chain uses TRBV7-9 and TRBJ1-4; TRBD1 might be the D (5 bases). CDR1 and CDR2 from the germline V gene are SEHNR and FQNEAQ (reference sequence). The V end lost 1 base, the J end lost 6 bases, and 15 bases lay between the germline ends. The CDR3 is made up of 16 amino acids. The CDR3 loop reads CASSLGLSDTYEKLFF. The CDR3 DNA reads as TGTGCCAGCAGCTTAGGTTTGTCGGACACTTATGAAAAACTGTTTTTT.

The rearrangement uses TRBV3-1 (or the pseudogene TRBV3-2) and TRBJ1-6, with D unresolved. V was trimmed by 0 bases and J by 9 bases, leaving 6 bases between them. Germline V lookup: CDR1 LGHDT, CDR2 YNNKEL (reference sequence). This CDR3 has 13 residues. This chain's CDR3 is CASSQEGFSPLHF. CDR3 nucleotide sequence: TGTGCCAGCAGCCAAGAGGGCTTTTCACCCCTCCACTTT.

This clone was recorded a few times. The same CDR3 is also encoded by other DNA sequences in this sample. The chain recombines TRBV6-5 with TRBJ1-2; 10 bases fit TRBD1. The ends lost 0 bases at V and 5 bases at J; junction bases unmatched: 6. This CDR3 has 16 residues. Germline-derived CDR1 and CDR2 are MNHEY and SVGAGI. CDR3 loop: CASSYSRTGGGYGYTF. In nucleotides, the CDR3 is TGTGCCAGCAGTTACTCGCGGACAGGGGGTGGGTATGGCTACACCTTC.

The chain carries TRBV5-4 and TRBJ2-1; D ambiguous. The CDR3 sequence is 12 residues long. V lost 0 bases and J lost 6, with 4 bases in between. Germline-derived CDR1 and CDR2 are SGHNT and YYREEE (reference sequence). Written as DNA, the CDR3 is TGTGCCAGCAGCTTGGGGCCCAATGAGCAGTTCTTC. This translates into CASSLGPNEQFF. The full variable domain, rest sourced from reference TRBV5-4 and TRBJ2-1, is ETGVTQSPTHLIKTRGQQVTLRCSSQSGHNTVSWYQQALGQGPQFIFQYYREEENGRGNFPPRFSGLQFPNYSSELNVNALELDDSALYLCASSLGPNEQFFGPGTRLTVL.

This clone was seen more than once but under ten times. The V call is TRBV2, the J call TRBJ2-3; 9 nucleotides agree with TRBD2. Germline trimming cut 4 bases from V and 6 bases from J; bases unmatched to any gene: 14. The CDR3 spans 17 residues. Germline CDR1 SNHLY, CDR2 FYNNEI. CDR3 loop: CASSGGLAGAFRDTQYF. CDR3 bases: TGTGCCAGCAGTGGGGGTTTAGCGGGGGCCTTTAGGGATACGCAGTATTTT.

The chain employs TRBV7-8 and TRBJ1-2; D ambiguous. V shed 5 bases and J shed 1 base, with 11 bases lying between them. The length of the CDR3 is 14 residues. Germline V CDR1 and CDR2: SGHVS, FQNEAQ. Written as DNA, the CDR3 is TGTGCCAGCAGCCCTCGGACGGATAACTATGGCTACACCTTC. This translates into CASSPRTDNYGYTF.

The chain recombines TRBV2 with TRBJ1-4; TRBD1 matches 8 bases. The CDR3 is made up of 16 amino acids. Germline assignment: CDR1 SNHLY and CDR2 FYNNEI. Trimming cost V 4 bases and J 3 bases; bases outside gene matches: 7. The CDR3 reads CASSGQGLPPNEKLFF. For the CDR3, the DNA is TGTGCCAGCAGTGGACAGGGGTTGCCGCCTAATGAAAAACTGTTTTTT.

The rearrangement uses TRBV7-2 and TRBJ1-1, with D perhaps matching TRBD1 (6 bases). In germline, CDR1 is SGHTA, CDR2 FQGNSA. This CDR3 contains 16 residues. V lost 2 bases and J 1 base, leaving 14 bases between the germline ends. CDR3 protein: CASSLIGGRANTEAFF. The CDR3 DNA sequence: TGTGCCAGCAGCTTAATCGGGGGCAGGGCGAACACTGAAGCTTTCTTT. The full variable domain, with the rest looked up from reference TRBV7-2 and TRBJ1-1, is GAGVSQSPSNKVTEKGKDVELRCDPISGHTALYWYRQSLGQGLEFLIYFQGNSAPDKSGLPSDRFSAERTGGSVSTLTIQRTQQEDSAVYLCASSLIGGRANTEAFFGQGTRLTVV.

This clone was seen a few times. The chain combines TRBV2 with TRBJ1-5; no clear D gene. Germline values: CDR1 SNHLY, CDR2 FYNNEI. CDR3 size: 15 residues. V was trimmed by 7 bases and J by 5 bases, leaving 18 bases between them. CDR3 residues: CASMRDAGSDQPQHF. The CDR3, as DNA: TGTGCCAGCATGAGAGACGCCGGGTCAGATCAGCCCCAGCATTTT. The whole variable domain, remainder taken from reference TRBV2 and TRBJ1-5, is EPEVTQTPSHQVTQMGQEVILRCVPISNHLYFYWYRQILGQKVEFLVSFYNNEISEKSEIFDDQFSVERPDGSNFTLKIRSTKLEDSAMYFCASMRDAGSDQPQHFGDGTRLSIL.

V usage is TRBV5-6 and J usage is TRBJ1-2, with 10 bases aligning to TRBD1. The CDR3 consists of 14 residues. Germline lookup yields CDR1 SGHDT and CDR2 YYEEEE. V shed 2 bases and J 3 bases; nucleotides not matched to a gene: 1. In DNA form, the CDR3 reads TGTGCCAGCAGCTTCGGACAGGGGGACTATGGCTACACCTTC. Amino acid sequence: CASSFGQGDYGYTF.

The J gene is TRBJ2-3, the V gene TRBV6-2 or TRBV6-3; 8 positions agree with TRBD1. The CDR3 runs to 17 residues. The trim removed 2 bases at V and 3 bases at J, leaving 10 bases unmatched. Germline V gene data show CDR1 as MNHEY and CDR2 as SVGEGT. This CDR3 reads CASSYPPTGGRTDTQYF. In DNA, the CDR3 is TGTGCCAGCAGTTACCCCCCCACAGGGGGTAGGACAGATACGCAGTATTTT.

The rearrangement uses TRBV19 and TRBJ1-1, with D possibly being TRBD1 (5 bases). Germline V gives CDR1 LNHDA, CDR2 SQIVND (reference sequence). With 6 bases removed from V and 0 bases from J, the gap between germline ends came to 14 bases. The CDR3 has 15 residues. CDR3 amino acids: CASSTGGSMNTEAFF. CDR3 sequence (DNA): TGTGCCAGTAGCACGGGGGGGAGCATGAACACTGAAGCTTTCTTT.

This clone has just a few counts. This chain's CDR3 is CASSERRQGTNSPLHF. The CDR3 region has the DNA TGTGCCAGCAGTGAACGACGGCAGGGAACAAATTCACCCCTCCACTTT. J is TRBJ1-6 and V is TRBV6-1; D possibly corresponds to TRBD1 (5 bases). V was trimmed by 2 bases and J by 7 bases, leaving 15 bases between them. Germline V gene lookup returns CDR1 MNHNS and CDR2 SASEGT. This CDR3 is 16 amino acids long.

This clone was found a few times. This chain joins TRBV6-6 and TRBJ2-4, with 8 bases identical to TRBD1. CDR1 and CDR2 (germline): MNHNY, SVGAGI (reference sequence). The CDR3 covers 15 residues. With V trimmed by 7 bases and J by 0 bases, 5 bases remained unmatched. CDR3 DNA sequence: TGTGCCAGCAACACAGGGGGTCGAGCCAAAAACATTCAGTACTTC. This sequence encodes CASNTGGRAKNIQYF.

The V call is TRBV2, the J call TRBJ2-2; 10 bases line up with TRBD1. Trimming removed 3 bases from V and 3 bases from J; junction bases left unmatched: 1. The CDR3 totals 15 residues. Germline V gene lookup returns CDR1 SNHLY and CDR2 FYNNEI. The CDR3, as DNA: TGTGCCAGCAGTGAGGGACAGGGGTACACCGGGGAGCTGTTTTTT. Translation gives CASSEGQGYTGELFF.

The gene calls are TRBV12-3 or TRBV12-4 and TRBJ1-5; D unresolved. V gave up 6 bases and J gave up 11 bases, with 17 bases separating them. The CDR3 totals 13 residues. The CDR3 DNA sequence: TGTGCCAGCAGCCGACACACCTCGTGGACCCAGCATTTT. As protein: CASSRHTSWTQHF.

The V and J genes are TRBV2 and TRBJ2-1; D is unclear. Germline values: CDR1 SNHLY, CDR2 FYNNEI. The length of the CDR3 is 14 residues. Trimming took off 1 base at V and 6 bases at J, with 10 bases between the two ends. CDR3 in amino acids: CASSEEHHPNEQFF. The CDR3 DNA reads as TGTGCCAGCAGTGAAGAACACCACCCCAATGAGCAGTTCTTC.

V usage is TRBV6-5 and J usage is TRBJ1-1; 7 bases fit TRBD1. Germline CDR1 reads MNHEY; CDR2 reads SVGAGI. CDR3 size: 16 residues. Losses at the gene ends were 0 bases for V and 5 bases for J; bases not matched to a gene: 9. CDR3 amino acids: CASSYSDRLPGTEAFF. The CDR3 DNA follows: TGTGCCAGCAGTTACTCGGACAGGCTCCCGGGAACTGAAGCTTTCTTT.

CDR3 sequence reads: CASSGTGIFTDTQYF. CDR3 DNA sequence: TGTGCCAGCAGCGGGACAGGGATCTTCACAGATACGCAGTATTTT. The chain employs TRBV5-4 and TRBJ2-3; TRBD1 agrees at 9 bases. V was clipped by 4 bases and J by 2 bases; unmatched bases: 5. Germline loops: CDR1 SGHNT, CDR2 YYREEE (reference sequence). This CDR3 has 15 residues.

In its sample, this clone was seen a few times. The V and J genes are TRBV6-5 and TRBJ1-6, with 9 bases that match TRBD1. The CDR3 is 13 amino acids. The germline gives CDR1 MNHEY, CDR2 SVGAGI. Unmatched junction bases numbered 3, after V lost 8 bases and J lost 7 bases. DNA for the CDR3: TGTGCCAGCTCCGGACAGGGGAATTCACCCCTCCACTTT. The encoded protein is CASSGQGNSPLHF.

The gene calls are TRBV29-1 and TRBJ2-1; TRBD1 or TRBD2 may be the D gene (7 bases each). V shed 1 base and J shed 2 bases, with 12 bases lying between them. CDR3 length: 15 residues. Germline V lookup: CDR1 SQVTM, CDR2 ANQGSEA. The CDR3 DNA is TGCAGCGTTGAAGTGGCAGGGGGGGCCTACAATGAGCAGTTCTTC. Its translation is CSVEVAGGAYNEQFF.

The gene calls are TRBV11-3 and TRBJ1-1; a weak D match, TRBD1 (5 bases). The CDR3 spans 13 residues. Trimming shortened V by 1 base and J by 10 bases, and 13 bases separated the two germline ends. Germline V lookup: CDR1 SGHNT, CDR2 YENEEA. The CDR3 bases are TGTGCCAGCAGCTTAGGTCAGGGTGATCGAGCTTTCTTT. Translated, it gives CASSLGQGDRAFF.

The genes are TRBV5-1 and TRBJ2-3; 14 bases agree with TRBD2. CDR1 is SGHRS, CDR2 YFSETQ, per germline. V gave up 4 bases and J gave up 4 bases; unmatched junction bases: 8. The length of the CDR3 is 17 residues. Written as DNA, the CDR3 is TGCGCCAGCAGCGTGACTAGCGGGGGGGCCTCCGCAGATACGCAGTATTTT. It is translated as CASSVTSGGASADTQYF.

V usage is TRBV7-2 and J usage is TRBJ2-5, with TRBD1 matching 7 bases. V shed 5 bases, J shed 1 base, and the junction held 7 bases outside the gene matches. Germline CDR1 is SGHTA and CDR2 is FQGNSA. CDR3 length: 15 residues. The DNA of the CDR3 is TGTGCCAGCAGCCCCTGGGGACAGTCCCAAGAGACCCAGTACTTC. It encodes CASSPWGQSQETQYF.